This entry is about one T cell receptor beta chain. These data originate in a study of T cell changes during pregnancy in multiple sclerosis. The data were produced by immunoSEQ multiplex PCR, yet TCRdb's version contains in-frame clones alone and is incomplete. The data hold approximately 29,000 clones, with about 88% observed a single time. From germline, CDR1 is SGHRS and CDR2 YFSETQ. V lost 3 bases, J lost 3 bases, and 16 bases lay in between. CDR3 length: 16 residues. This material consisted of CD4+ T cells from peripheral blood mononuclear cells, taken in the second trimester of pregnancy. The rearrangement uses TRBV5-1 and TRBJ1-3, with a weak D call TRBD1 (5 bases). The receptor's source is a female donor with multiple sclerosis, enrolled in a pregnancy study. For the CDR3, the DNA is TGCGCCAGCAGCTACTCACACCTCGGGGGTGGAAACACCATATATTTT. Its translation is CASSYSHLGGGNTIYF.